This TCR beta chain was recorded in a study of T-cell reconstitution after alpha-beta-depleted transplantation in children. Unique molecular identifiers were incorporated into the prepared TCRbeta library. TCRdb re-derived calls from the PCR reads in MiXCR, one entry per CDR3 protein. The sample shows roughly 280,000 distinct CDR3 sequences, more than 9% of them seen only once. Study-wide findings and caveats: Several hundred expanded graft clones reportedly supplied alpha-beta T cells about two months after transplant.

In regard to this clonotype: Antigen specificity is unknown. Possible read error: a much larger clone is one base away.

This CDR3 comprises 13 residues. Germline V CDR1 and CDR2: MGHRA, YSYEKL. V was pared by 8 bases and J by 6 bases, with 13 bases between. V is TRBV4-1 and J is TRBJ2-2; no clear D gene. This TCR was recovered from a male patient aged 2-15 years who had a stem cell transplant for chronic granulomatous disease, so the T cells may come from the graft donor. The sample was peripheral blood, taken 180 days after TCRalphabeta/CD19-depleted stem cell transplant. The CDR3 protein is CASDSLFSGELFF. CDR3 coding DNA: TGCGCCAGCGATTCCCTATTTTCCGGGGAGCTGTTTTTT.